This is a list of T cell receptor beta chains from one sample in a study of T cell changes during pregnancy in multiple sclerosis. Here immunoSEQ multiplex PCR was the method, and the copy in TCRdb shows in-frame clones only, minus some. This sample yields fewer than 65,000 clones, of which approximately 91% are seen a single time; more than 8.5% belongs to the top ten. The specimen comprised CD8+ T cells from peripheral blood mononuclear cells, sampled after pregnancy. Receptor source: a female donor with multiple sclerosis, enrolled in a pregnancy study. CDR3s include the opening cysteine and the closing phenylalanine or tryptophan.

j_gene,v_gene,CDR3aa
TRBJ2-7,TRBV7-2,CASSSTDTYEQYF
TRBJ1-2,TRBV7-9,CASSLESDRAYGYTF
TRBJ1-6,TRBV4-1,CASSQGPGQINSPLHF
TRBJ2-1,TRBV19,CASSMGQGWGNEQFF
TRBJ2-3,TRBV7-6,CATRGGTDTQYF
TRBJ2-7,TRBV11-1,CASSSSYEQYF
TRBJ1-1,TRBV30,CAWNTGGIEAFF
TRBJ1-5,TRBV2,CASRVTGPNQPQHF
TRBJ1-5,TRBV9,CASSVGRPHSNQPQHF
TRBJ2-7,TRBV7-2,CASSSAGSYEQYF
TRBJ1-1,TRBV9,CASSGQNTEAFF
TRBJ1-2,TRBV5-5,CASSKGEDYGYTF
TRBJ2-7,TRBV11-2,CASSLWTEERSSYEQYF
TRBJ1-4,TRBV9,CASSGRQAGNEKLFF
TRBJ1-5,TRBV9,CASSVGGGGNQPQHF
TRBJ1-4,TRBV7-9,CASSVRKGPNEKLFF
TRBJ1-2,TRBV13,CASSGWTGEGYTF